The 28 T cell receptor beta chains below all came from one sample that was sequenced in a study of shared clonotypes between healthy human individuals. Profiling relied on immunoSEQ multiplex PCR, and the TCRdb table lists in-frame clones only, not all of them. This table has about 1 million clones, 78% appearing once. Sequenced input: memory CD4+ T cells from PBMCs. Indicated subset: CD45RA-negative fraction. The receptors stem from a man between 18 and 35 years old in good health. Some clones in this sample may be carry-over from other donors' samples.

J is TRBJ2-1 and V is TRBV10-3; TRBD1 might be the D (7 bases). The CDR3 consists of 14 residues. The germline V gene has CDR1 ENHRY and CDR2 SYGVKD. Trimming took off 6 bases at V and 3 bases at J, with 12 bases between the two ends. The CDR3 sequence is CAIRGGTVYNEQFF. The CDR3, as DNA: TGTGCCATCAGAGGCGGGACAGTCTACAATGAGCAGTTCTTC.

J is TRBJ2-3 and V is TRBV4-2, with D possibly TRBD1 on 6 matching bases. Germline CDR1 LGHNA, CDR2 YNFKEQ. V was cut by 1 base and J by 4 bases, with 12 bases left in between. The CDR3 runs to 15 residues. Written as DNA, the CDR3 is TGTGCCAGCAGCCAAGTTGGGGGCGTCCCAGATACGCAGTATTTT. Translated: CASSQVGGVPDTQYF.

The V gene is TRBV10-3, the J gene TRBJ2-2, with D perhaps matching TRBD1 (6 bases). In germline, CDR1 is ENHRY, CDR2 SYGVKD. Trimming shortened V by 6 bases and J by 1 base, and 9 bases separated the two germline ends. The CDR3 is made up of 14 amino acids. CDR3 sequence (DNA): TGTGCCATCAGGCGGACAGAGAACACCGGGGAGCTGTTTTTT. This translates into CAIRRTENTGELFF.

The V call is TRBV18, the J call TRBJ2-7; D is ambiguous. The CDR3 contains 14 residues. V lost 3 bases and J lost 2, with 11 bases in between. Germline lookup yields CDR1 KGHSH and CDR2 LQKENI. The CDR3 region is CASSPMPLPYEQYF. The CDR3, as DNA: TGTGCCAGCTCACCTATGCCGTTACCCTACGAGCAGTACTTC.

This clone has more than one count but fewer than ten. The chain employs TRBV7-9 and TRBJ2-3; D unclear. Per germline, CDR1 SEHNR and CDR2 FQNEAQ (reference sequence). V lost 1 base to trimming and J lost 2 bases, with 4 bases between them. The CDR3 totals 13 residues. In DNA, the CDR3 is TGTGCCAGCAGCTTAGGACCCACAGATACGCAGTATTTT. It codes for CASSLGPTDTQYF.

There are a few counts of this clone. The V call is TRBV4-1, the J call TRBJ1-4; D call uncertain. Trimming pared 0 bases from V and 6 bases from J, leaving 8 bases between. The germline V gene has CDR1 MGHRA and CDR2 YSYEKL. The CDR3 spans 14 residues. DNA of the CDR3: TGCGCCAGCAGCCAAGATCGCTGGGATGAAAAACTGTTTTTT. Its protein is CASSQDRWDEKLFF.

The chain couples TRBV7-9 to TRBJ1-1; no reliable D call. CDR1 is SEHNR, CDR2 FQNEAQ, per germline (reference sequence). The CDR3 consists of 14 residues. With 2 bases removed from V and 0 bases from J, the gap between germline ends came to 7 bases. The CDR3 nucleotides are TGTGCCAGCAGCTTATCAAGGTTGAACACTGAAGCTTTCTTT. It codes for CASSLSRLNTEAFF.

The chain links TRBV5-4 to TRBJ1-3, with a weak D call TRBD1 (5 bases). From germline, CDR1 is SGHNT and CDR2 YYREEE (reference sequence). V dropped 4 bases and J dropped 0 bases, with 14 bases sitting between them. The CDR3 length is 16 residues. CDR3 DNA sequence: TGTGCCAGCAGCGGGGCAAGTCCCAACTCTGGAAACACCATATATTTT. Residues: CASSGASPNSGNTIYF.

Regarding this clone: The sample has other DNA sequences that encode this CDR3 too. The DNA for the CDR3 is TGTGCCAGCAGCCCGTGGACTGAGAACACTGAAGCTTTCTTT. Residues: CASSPWTENTEAFF. V and J are TRBV7-9 and TRBJ1-1; D uncertain. V dropped 5 bases and J dropped 1 base, with 11 bases sitting between them. The CDR3 has 14 residues. Germline CDR1 and CDR2: SEHNR and FQNEAQ (reference sequence).

This chain uses TRBV27 with TRBJ2-2; 9 nucleotides line up with TRBD1. Germline V gene data show CDR1 as MNHEY and CDR2 as SMNVEV (reference sequence). The CDR3 consists of 16 residues. J lost 1 base, V lost 2 bases, and 2 bases had no gene match. The CDR3 DNA sequence: TGTGCCAGCAGTTTAGAGGGACAGGGGAACACCGGGGAGCTGTTTTTT. Amino acid sequence: CASSLEGQGNTGELFF.

The J gene is TRBJ2-1, the V gene TRBV5-8; 9 positions agree with TRBD1. Germline CDR1 reads SGHTS; CDR2 reads YDEGEE. This CDR3 is 15 amino acids long. V was clipped by 4 bases and J by 5 bases; unmatched bases: 7. CDR3 loop: CASSQGQGHHNEQFF. Written as DNA, the CDR3 is TGTGCCAGCAGCCAGGGACAGGGCCACCACAATGAGCAGTTCTTC.

The chain has TRBV27 and TRBJ2-5, with a tentative D call TRBD1 (5 bases). The CDR3 spans 13 residues. Trimming took off 10 bases at V and 4 bases at J, with 16 bases between the two ends. Germline lookup yields CDR1 MNHEY and CDR2 SMNVEV (reference sequence). In nucleotides, the CDR3 is TGTGCCACCTCCAGGGAAAGACGAGAGACCCAGTACTTC. It yields the protein CATSRERRETQYF.

The genes are TRBV6-1 and TRBJ1-2; no firm D call. The CDR3 runs to 13 residues. V dropped 7 bases and J dropped 3 bases, with 12 bases sitting between them. Germline V gene sequence: CDR1 MNHNS, CDR2 SASEGT. CDR3 region: CASTQGQDYGYTF. CDR3 bases: TGTGCCAGCACCCAAGGGCAGGACTATGGCTACACCTTC.

For this clone: The same CDR3 can be traced to other DNA sequences in this sample. This rearrangement joins TRBV2 to TRBJ2-3; 8 nucleotides align to TRBD2. V lost 6 bases and J lost 4; bases outside the gene matches: 6. Germline CDR1 SNHLY, CDR2 FYNNEI. This CDR3 has 14 amino acids. CDR3 nucleotide sequence: TGTGCCAGCAGACCCGGGACTAGTGCAGATACGCAGTATTTT. This gives the protein CASRPGTSADTQYF.

This chain connects TRBV7-2 to TRBJ1-2, with D possibly matching TRBD1 (6 bases). Trimming left V 5 bases short and J 0 bases short, with 10 bases between. This CDR3 spans 14 amino acids. From germline, CDR1 is SGHTA and CDR2 FQGNSA. Here the CDR3 reads CASSAHRANYGYTF. Written as DNA, the CDR3 is TGTGCCAGCAGCGCACACAGGGCTAACTATGGCTACACCTTC.

About this clone itself: The identical CDR3 is also encoded by other nucleotide sequences in the sample. This chain connects TRBV5-1 to TRBJ2-4; the D gene is possibly TRBD1 (6 bases). CDR3 length: 14 amino acids. Germline-derived CDR1 and CDR2 are SGHRS and YFSETQ. Trimming cost V 0 bases and J 3 bases, with 7 bases left between them. CDR3 sequence reads: CASSLAGDKNIQYF. Written as DNA, the CDR3 is TGCGCCAGCAGCTTGGCAGGGGACAAAAACATTCAGTACTTC.

The chain combines TRBV7-2 with TRBJ2-3; 13 nucleotides agree with TRBD2. CDR1 is SGHTA and CDR2 is FQGNSA in the germline V gene. Trimming removed 5 bases from V and 2 bases from J; junction bases left unmatched: 4. The CDR3 is 16 residues long. The CDR3 protein is CASSRGTSGITDTQYF. The DNA of the CDR3 is TGTGCCAGCAGCAGAGGGACTAGCGGGATCACAGATACGCAGTATTTT.

This sequence joins TRBV5-1 and TRBJ2-7; TRBD2 is a possible D gene (6 bases). The ends were cut back, 5 bases at V and 0 bases at J, with 15 bases in the middle. Germline assignment: CDR1 SGHRS and CDR2 YFSETQ. The CDR3 is made up of 15 amino acids. The CDR3 DNA reads as TGCGCCAGCAGGGTCCGGGACGGGAGCTCCTACGAGCAGTACTTC. This codes for CASRVRDGSSYEQYF.

The chain has TRBV13 and TRBJ2-1; 7 bases are shared with TRBD1. The CDR3 loop spans 15 amino acids. Looked up from germline, CDR1 is PRHDT and CDR2 is FYEKMQ (reference sequence). V was clipped by 5 bases and J by 2 bases; unmatched bases: 6. The chain's CDR3 is CASSVGTETYNEQFF. For the CDR3, the DNA is TGTGCCAGCAGCGTCGGGACAGAGACCTACAATGAGCAGTTCTTC. Full variable domain (outside the CDR3, taken from reference TRBV13 and TRBJ2-1): AAGVIQSPRHLIKEKRETATLKCYPIPRHDTVYWYQQGPGQDPQFLISFYEKMQSDKGSIPDRFSAQQFSDYHSELNMSSLELGDSALYFCASSVGTETYNEQFFGPGTRLTVL.

A few counts support this clone. The chain combines TRBV29-1 with TRBJ2-3; D remains unclear. Trimming removed 2 bases from V and 4 bases from J, with 7 bases in between. CDR3 length equals 12 residues. Germline CDR1 SQVTM, CDR2 ANQGSEA. The CDR3 is CSVELGADTQYF. The CDR3 coding sequence is TGCAGCGTTGAACTAGGCGCAGATACGCAGTATTTT.

The chain recombines TRBV5-4 with TRBJ2-1; D possibly uses TRBD1 or TRBD2 (6 bases each). Per the germline V gene, CDR1 is SGHNT and CDR2 is YYREEE (reference sequence). The CDR3 consists of 13 residues. The germline V and J ends were trimmed by 6 bases and 8 bases, with 15 bases remaining between them. The CDR3 DNA reads as TGTGCCAGCACCCGGGGGCTATCGGATGAGCAGTTCTTC. Its protein product is CASTRGLSDEQFF.

This sequence joins TRBV4-3 and TRBJ2-1, with 11 bases identical to TRBD2. CDR1 and CDR2 from the germline V gene are LGHNA and YSLEER. V dropped 1 base and J dropped 6; count of bases not matched to a gene: 2. The CDR3 loop spans 15 amino acids. CDR3 residues: CASSQGLAGLNEQFF. DNA of the CDR3: TGCGCCAGCAGCCAAGGACTAGCGGGACTCAATGAGCAGTTCTTC.

The chain uses TRBV9 and TRBJ2-5; 10 nucleotides align to TRBD2. Germline assignment: CDR1 SGDLS and CDR2 YYNGEE. CDR3 length equals 16 residues. Trimming removed 3 bases from V and 5 bases from J; junction bases left unmatched: 10. DNA of the CDR3: TGTGCCAGCAGCGCCAGGGCTAGCGGGAGATGGGAGACCCAGTACTTC. This codes for CASSARASGRWETQYF. The full variable domain, completed using reference TRBV9 and TRBJ2-5, is DSGVTQTPKHLITATGQRVTLRCSPRSGDLSVYWYQQSLDQGLQFLIQYYNGEERAKGNILERFSAQQFPDLHSELNLSSLELGDSALYFCASSARASGRWETQYFGPGTRLLVL.

J is TRBJ1-4 and V is TRBV19; TRBD1 matches at 7 bases. The J segment lost 7 bases and the V segment lost 8 bases, leaving 10 bases of the junction unmatched. This CDR3 has 14 amino acids. The V gene's germline CDR1 is LNHDA and CDR2 SQIVND (reference sequence). CDR3 DNA: TGTGCCAGTCAACGAGGGGGCGCGGGTGAAAAACTGTTTTTT. Translating it yields CASQRGGAGEKLFF.

The V gene is TRBV6-1, the J gene TRBJ2-7, with 7 bases fitting TRBD1. The CDR3 is made up of 14 amino acids. J was trimmed by 2 bases and V by 3 bases; bases with no gene match: 4. Germline V lookup: CDR1 MNHNS, CDR2 SASEGT. The CDR3 sequence: CASSDAGGPYEQYF. Written as DNA, the CDR3 is TGTGCCAGCAGTGACGCAGGGGGTCCCTACGAGCAGTACTTC.

This chain connects TRBV28 to TRBJ2-2; D unresolved. Trimming stripped 5 bases from V and 0 bases from J, with 16 bases between. The CDR3 sequence is 17 residues long. The germline V gene has CDR1 MDHEN and CDR2 SYDVKM. The CDR3 sequence: CASSLDHRAANTGELFF. CDR3 nucleotides: TGTGCCAGCAGTCTCGACCACCGGGCAGCGAACACCGGGGAGCTGTTTTTT.

The chain carries TRBV9 and TRBJ2-3; 9 bases are shared with TRBD2. J was trimmed by 6 bases and V by 3 bases; bases with no gene match: 11. The CDR3 runs 16 residues. Germline values: CDR1 SGDLS, CDR2 YYNGEE. Here the CDR3 reads CASSAYRGSGSDTQYF. DNA for the CDR3: TGTGCCAGCAGCGCCTATCGGGGTAGCGGGAGTGATACGCAGTATTTT. Full variable domain (missing parts from reference TRBV9 and TRBJ2-3): DSGVTQTPKHLITATGQRVTLRCSPRSGDLSVYWYQQSLDQGLQFLIQYYNGEERAKGNILERFSAQQFPDLHSELNLSSLELGDSALYFCASSAYRGSGSDTQYFGPGTRLTVL.

V is TRBV9 and J is TRBJ2-3, with unresolved D. CDR3 length equals 16 residues. The germline V and J ends were trimmed by 0 bases and 3 bases, with 14 bases remaining between them. From germline, CDR1 is SGDLS and CDR2 YYNGEE. The CDR3 nucleotides are TGTGCCAGCAGCGTAGAAACGGCCATTTGGACAGATACGCAGTATTTT. Its protein is CASSVETAIWTDTQYF.